The rows below give T cell receptor beta chains drawn from one sample of a study of T cells in Graves' hyperthyroidism and ophthalmopathy. TCRdb itself ran the multiplex PCR reads through MiXCR, one entry per CDR3 protein. Of about 360,000 distinct CDR3 sequences listed, approximately 14% are singletons. Source material: blood. These receptors originate from a young woman with Graves' hyperthyroidism that later progressed to Graves' ophthalmopathy. CDR3s include the opening cysteine and the closing phenylalanine or tryptophan. Each record gives: J gene, D gene, CDR3 length, V gene, CDR3 protein. D genes are given only for firm matches.

J: TRBJ2-2
D: TRBD2
length: 18
V: TRBV18
CDR3: CASSPLSGAGVDTGELFF

J: TRBJ2-3
D: .
length: 13
V: TRBV29-1
CDR3: CSVAPISTDTQYF

J: TRBJ2-7
D: TRBD1
length: 14
V: TRBV5-1
CDR3: CASRLGTGDYEQYF

J: TRBJ2-1
D: .
length: 17
V: TRBV5-1
CDR3: CASSLAGTASSYNEQFF

J: TRBJ2-3
D: TRBD1
length: 14
V: TRBV19
CDR3: CASSRDRETDTQYF

J: TRBJ1-4
D: TRBD1
length: 13
V: TRBV20-1
CDR3: CSALDRGGEKLFF

J: TRBJ2-4
D: .
length: 12
V: TRBV3-1
CDR3: CASSQEENIQYF

J: TRBJ2-1
D: .
length: 15
V: TRBV27
CDR3: CASSLSLGAYNEQFF

J: TRBJ2-7
D: TRBD1
length: 15
V: TRBV20-1
CDR3: CSARDRQGFAYEQYF

J: TRBJ2-7
D: .
length: 14
V: TRBV4-2
CDR3: CASSQGLGSHEQYF

J: TRBJ2-1
D: TRBD2
length: 17
V: TRBV10-3
CDR3: CAISESLAGGISNEQFF

J: TRBJ2-1
D: .
length: 15
V: TRBV6-2/TRBV6-3
CDR3: CASRPETVAYNEQFF

J: TRBJ2-1
D: TRBD2
length: 16
V: TRBV19
CDR3: CASQSLTGTRVHEQFF

J: TRBJ2-1
D: .
length: 12
V: TRBV30
CDR3: CAWSVPRNEQFF

J: TRBJ1-1
D: .
length: 13
V: TRBV12-3/TRBV12-4
CDR3: CASSLNPNTEAFF

J: TRBJ1-1
D: .
length: 14
V: TRBV3-1
CDR3: CASSQFQGNTEAFF

J: TRBJ2-3
D: TRBD1
length: 16
V: TRBV19
CDR3: CASSPQTGGDQDTQYF

J: TRBJ1-2
D: .
length: 13
V: TRBV18
CDR3: CASSNTTNYGYTF

J: TRBJ2-3
D: .
length: 17
V: TRBV28
CDR3: CASTPTPGASSTDTQYF

J: TRBJ2-2
D: .
length: 17
V: TRBV28
CDR3: CASSPGRGTTSSGELFF

J: TRBJ2-7
D: TRBD1
length: 13
V: TRBV29-1
CDR3: CSVDGDSLYEQYF

J: TRBJ1-5
D: .
length: 15
V: TRBV6-5
CDR3: CASSYGSSSNQPQHF

J: TRBJ2-3
D: .
length: 14
V: TRBV18
CDR3: CASSPLGGPDTQYF

J: TRBJ2-5
D: .
length: 13
V: TRBV4-1
CDR3: CASSQEGRKTQYF

J: TRBJ1-2
D: .
length: 15
V: TRBV28
CDR3: CASSSTGFDEYGYTF

J: TRBJ2-7
D: TRBD2
length: 19
V: TRBV4-1
CDR3: CASSPRGTSGPGNIYEQYF

J: TRBJ2-7
D: TRBD2
length: 18
V: TRBV19
CDR3: CASSLGSSGRAKTHEQYF

J: TRBJ1-5
D: TRBD1
length: 16
V: TRBV6-2/TRBV6-3
CDR3: CASSPPGTGSNQPQHF

J: TRBJ2-3
D: TRBD2
length: 16
V: TRBV5-1
CDR3: CASSPGLAVSTDTQYF

J: TRBJ1-1
D: .
length: 13
V: TRBV15
CDR3: CATSRNPRAGAFF

J: TRBJ2-7
D: .
length: 15
V: TRBV18
CDR3: CASSPSQGTSYEQYF

J: TRBJ2-5
D: TRBD2
length: 17
V: TRBV24-1
CDR3: CATSAASGRGVTETQYF

J: TRBJ2-7
D: TRBD1
length: 13
V: TRBV29-1
CDR3: CSAKQGAPYEQYF

J: TRBJ1-2
D: TRBD1
length: 15
V: TRBV9
CDR3: CASSVALDRGHGYTF

J: TRBJ2-1
D: .
length: 16
V: TRBV7-9
CDR3: CASSWDQESNYNEQFF

J: TRBJ2-1
D: TRBD2
length: 15
V: TRBV5-4
CDR3: CASSPRTSSRGEQFF

J: TRBJ1-5
D: .
length: 14
V: TRBV14
CDR3: CASSQDRGPQPQHF

J: TRBJ2-1
D: TRBD1
length: 16
V: TRBV7-2
CDR3: CASSPPGTGEHNEQFF

J: TRBJ2-3
D: TRBD2
length: 19
V: TRBV28
CDR3: CASSLFVLAGAVSTDTQYF

J: TRBJ2-1
D: TRBD2
length: 15
V: TRBV24-1
CDR3: CATSACGLVSCEQFF

J: TRBJ2-7
D: .
length: 12
V: TRBV28
CDR3: CASNGRPYEQYF

J: TRBJ2-3
D: .
length: 12
V: TRBV28
CDR3: CASNRRQDTQYF

J: TRBJ2-1
D: TRBD2
length: 17
V: TRBV5-1
CDR3: CASSQGPTGGVYNEQFF

J: TRBJ2-3
D: TRBD2
length: 15
V: TRBV20-1
CDR3: CSASTTSGRTDTQYF

J: TRBJ2-1
D: .
length: 15
V: TRBV28
CDR3: CASSRSPGPYNEQFF

J: TRBJ2-7
D: .
length: 13
V: TRBV30
CDR3: CAWSAGDFYEQYF

J: TRBJ2-1
D: .
length: 15
V: TRBV27
CDR3: CASGLGGNPYNEQFF

J: TRBJ1-1
D: .
length: 11
V: TRBV25-1
CDR3: CASKEGTEAFF

J: TRBJ2-7
D: TRBD2
length: 17
V: TRBV7-2
CDR3: CASSLAAPGLAPYEQYF

J: TRBJ2-7
D: .
length: 14
V: TRBV2
CDR3: CASSLGQLDYEQYF

J: TRBJ2-3
D: .
length: 14
V: TRBV7-2
CDR3: CASRRGDYTDTQYF